This is a list of T cell receptor beta chains from one sample in a study of somatic mutations in cytotoxic T cells in rheumatoid arthritis. The protocol was immunoSEQ multiplex PCR, while the TCRdb copy is restricted to in-frame clones and leaves out a portion. The sample includes 9,500 to 11,000 clones, roughly four fifths of them seen just once. The sequenced material came from CD8+ T cells sorted from blood. These receptors originate from an older woman with rheumatoid arthritis. Each CDR3 is given with its conserved first and last residue. The D gene is left open where the match is weak. Some rows mark clone size as missing; the rest say once, few, many or name a class of expanded clone.

D gene	V gene	J gene	clone size	CDR3 DNA	CDR3 protein
NA	TRBV27	TRBJ2-7	NA	TGTGCCTTTCGGGAGGGGACAGGGCTACACGAGCAGTACTTC	CAFREGTGLHEQYF
TRBD2	TRBV5-1	TRBJ2-1	NA	TGCGCCAGCAGCTGGGCAAGCGGGAGGGCCTTCAATGAGCAGTTCTTC	CASSWASGRAFNEQFF
NA	TRBV19	TRBJ1-1	NA	TGTGCCAGTAGTATAGCTGGGGCAGGCGCTGAAGCTTTCTTT	CASSIAGAGAEAFF
TRBD1	TRBV5-8	TRBJ2-7	NA	TGTGCCAGCAGACGGGGACAGTTTTTGACCTACGAGCAGTACTTC	CASRRGQFLTYEQYF
NA	TRBV6-5	TRBJ1-1	NA	TGTGCCAGCCTCTCGGGAAGGGTCGGCACTGAAGCTTTCTTT	CASLSGRVGTEAFF
NA	TRBV4-1	TRBJ1-1	once	TGCGCCAGCAGCCAGCCAGGACAGACGAACACTGAAGCTTTCTTT	CASSQPGQTNTEAFF
TRBD2	TRBV30	TRBJ2-1	NA	TGTGCCTGGAGTAGTTTGGGGGAGGGCAACGCCTACAATGAGCAGTTCTTC	CAWSSLGEGNAYNEQFF
TRBD2	TRBV10-1	TRBJ2-5	NA	TGCGCCAGCAGTGAACTAGCGGGAGGGCCCCAGTACTTC	CASSELAGGPQYF
TRBD2	TRBV11-2	TRBJ2-3	NA	TGTGCCAGCAGCTTCTTCGGGGGAGGGCTTTCAGATACGCAGTATTTT	CASSFFGGGLSDTQYF
NA	TRBV29-1	TRBJ1-1	few	TGCAGCGTTGATTTATCGAACACTGAAGCTTTCTTT	CSVDLSNTEAFF
NA	TRBV5-5	TRBJ1-4	NA	TGTGCCAGCAGCCCGGAGGGGTTTGAAAAACTGTTTTTT	CASSPEGFEKLFF
TRBD2	TRBV4-2	TRBJ2-7	NA	TGTGCCAGCAGCCAAGATAGGACTAGCGGCTCCTACGAGCAGTACTTC	CASSQDRTSGSYEQYF
TRBD1	TRBV25-1	TRBJ1-2	NA	TGTGCCACCAGACAGGGCACGGCTGGCTACACCTTC	CATRQGTAGYTF
TRBD2	TRBV7-2	TRBJ2-1	NA	TGTGCCAGCAGCGAACGAGCGAAGGGGAGCGGGGAATACAATGAGCAGTTCTTC	CASSERAKGSGEYNEQFF
TRBD1	TRBV12-5	TRBJ2-7	NA	TGTGCTAGTGGTTTAGGGGGCCCCTACGAGCAGTACTTC	CASGLGGPYEQYF
NA	TRBV27	TRBJ2-3	NA	TGTGCCAGCAGTTTTCTAACCACAGATACGCAGTATTTT	CASSFLTTDTQYF